What follows are 18 T cell receptor beta chains derived from one specimen sequenced in a study of metastatic and nonmetastatic thyroid tumors. Ahead of thyroid surgery, no patient had received treatment of any kind. TCRdb re-called the PCR reads via MiXCR. This sample has 15,000 to 20,000 clones, with 22% found just once. Specimen: adjacent normal tissue. All receptors come from a female donor with papillary thyroid cancer or a benign thyroid nodule (not recorded which). Some clones in this sample may be carry-over from other donors' samples.

This clone was seen repeatedly, ten times or more. The chain uses TRBV6-5 and TRBJ1-3; D possibly corresponds to TRBD1 (5 bases). Between the trimmed V and J ends, which lost 0 bases and 4 bases, there was a span of 10 bases. The CDR3 is 15 amino acids. Germline V gene lookup returns CDR1 MNHEY and CDR2 SVGAGI. CDR3: CASSYSRQLGNTIYF. As DNA, the CDR3 is TGTGCCAGCAGTTACTCCAGACAGCTAGGAAACACCATATATTTT.

On this clone: The same CDR3 arises from other DNA sequences in this sample as well. V and J are TRBV19 and TRBJ2-7; 7 bases are shared with TRBD1. After removal of 4 bases from V and 3 bases from J, the junction contained 9 bases not matched to a gene. The germline V gene encodes CDR1 LNHDA and CDR2 SQIVND (reference sequence). The CDR3 spans 15 residues. CDR3 in DNA: TGTGCCAGTAGTACAACAGGGGCCCTCTTCTACGAGCAGTACTTC. Its protein is CASSTTGALFYEQYF.

This clone has just a few counts. The gene calls are TRBV12-3 or TRBV12-4 and TRBJ1-1, with D uncertain. The CDR3 is 14 amino acids. With 6 bases removed from V and 2 bases from J, the gap between germline ends came to 13 bases. CDR3 sequence: CASSRRGSNTEAFF. The CDR3 bases are TGTGCCAGCAGCCGTCGTGGCAGCAACACTGAAGCTTTCTTT.

This clone was counted a single time. This may come from a read error, since a much larger clone is one base off. The J gene is TRBJ1-2, the V gene TRBV5-5, with D maybe TRBD1 (5 bases). V lost 0 bases, J lost 7 bases, and 13 bases lay in between. The CDR3 has 14 amino acids. In germline, CDR1 is SGHKS, CDR2 YYEKEE (reference sequence). The CDR3 nucleotides read TGTGCCAGCAGCTTGGGTGCAGGGCCGTCTGGCTACACCTTC. Its protein product is CASSLGAGPSGYTF.

This clone turned up a few times. This chain connects TRBV4-1 to TRBJ1-4; maybe TRBD1 (5 bases). Per germline, CDR1 MGHRA and CDR2 YSYEKL. This CDR3 spans 16 amino acids. Trimming took 1 base from V and 8 from J, leaving 17 bases between them. This CDR3 reads CASSQGRDHRREKLFF. As DNA, the CDR3 is TGCGCCAGCAGCCAAGGCCGGGACCATCGCCGGGAAAAACTGTTTTTT.

Details on this clone: One base away lies a much larger clone, so this may be a sequencing read error. The chain employs TRBV12-3 or TRBV12-4 and TRBJ1-1; D gene uncertain. The CDR3 extends over 12 amino acids. In nucleotides, the CDR3 is TGTGCCAGCGGTTTACGGCAGGACGAAGCTTTCTTT. Amino acids: CASGLRQDEAFF.

The chain links TRBV5-1 to TRBJ2-3; the D gene could be TRBD1 or TRBD2 (7 bases each). The germline V gene has CDR1 SGHRS and CDR2 YFSETQ. The CDR3 extends over 12 amino acids. V was clipped by 7 bases and J by 7 bases, with 13 bases between them. In DNA, the CDR3 is TGCGCCAGCGGCAGGGGGGGGAATACGCAGTATTTT. It yields the protein CASGRGGNTQYF.

The genes are TRBV28 and TRBJ2-6, with D perhaps matching TRBD1 (5 bases). The CDR3 is made up of 15 amino acids. V was shortened by 6 bases and J by 3 bases, with 12 bases between the two germline ends. From germline, CDR1 is MDHEN and CDR2 SYDVKM. Here the CDR3 DNA reads TGTGCCAGCAGCAGCAGGGTGGATGGGGCCAACGTCCTGACTTTC. It translates to CASSSRVDGANVLTF. Full variable domain (missing parts from reference TRBV28 and TRBJ2-6): DVKVTQSSRYLVKRTGEKVFLECVQDMDHENMFWYRQDPGLGLRLIYFSYDVKMKEKGDIPEGYSVSREKKERFSLILESASTNQTSMYLCASSSRVDGANVLTFGAGSRLTVL.

In this sample, this clone turned up a few times. The rearrangement links TRBV11-2 to TRBJ2-7; D may be TRBD2 (6 bases). Trimming removed 7 bases at V and 0 bases at J, with 13 bases between. This CDR3 is built from 14 residues. Per germline, CDR1 SGHAT and CDR2 FQNNGV. CDR3 nucleotides: TGTGCCAGCACCCCTATAGCGGACTCCTACGAGCAGTACTTC. Translated, it gives CASTPIADSYEQYF.

This clone was seen more than once but under ten times. The junction and the germline gene differ at one end; a read error may be behind it. The chain is built from TRBV6-5 and TRBJ1-2; D perhaps matches TRBD1 (5 bases). Looked up from germline, CDR1 is MNHEY and CDR2 is SVGAGI. The length of the CDR3 is 13 residues. CDR3 in DNA: TGTGCCAGCACCGAGAGTAGGGACTATGACTACACCTTC. It specifies CASTESRDYDYTF.

This clone was seen a few times. The V call is TRBV5-1, the J call TRBJ2-5; perhaps D is TRBD1 or TRBD2 (5 bases each). Per the germline V gene, CDR1 is SGHRS and CDR2 is YFSETQ. This CDR3 is built from 13 residues. V was trimmed by 3 bases and J by 4 bases, leaving 10 bases between them. CDR3 nucleotides: TGCGCCAGCAGCTCTGGGACCATAGAGACCCAGTACTTC. Translating it yields CASSSGTIETQYF.

The genes are TRBV11-2 and TRBJ2-1; 10 bases align to TRBD2. The ends lost 0 bases at V and 14 bases at J; junction bases unmatched: 13. The CDR3 extends over 16 amino acids. CDR1 and CDR2 (germline): SGHAT, FQNNGV. The CDR3, as DNA: TGTGCCAGCAGCTTAGAGCATGGAGGAGCGGGAGGGCCAAAGTTCTTC. Encoded protein: CASSLEHGGAGGPKFF.

This clone came up a few times. The rearrangement joins TRBV12-3 or TRBV12-4 to TRBJ1-3, with D hard to call. This CDR3 has 12 amino acids. The V and J ends lost 9 bases and 2 bases respectively, with 8 bases between them. The CDR3 coding sequence is TGTGCCAGTGGGAGGGCTGGAAACACCATATATTTT. Protein product: CASGRAGNTIYF.

This clone showed up just once. The rearrangement links TRBV5-1 to TRBJ2-1, with D perhaps matching TRBD2 (6 bases). Germline values: CDR1 SGHRS, CDR2 YFSETQ. The CDR3 spans 14 residues. Trimming took off 2 bases at V and 2 bases at J, with 8 bases between the two ends. Written as DNA, the CDR3 is TGCGCCAGCAGCTTTGGGGAGGCCTACAATGAGCAGTTCTTC. It translates to CASSFGEAYNEQFF.

The CDR3 DNA reads TGCAGTGCTAGCCGGGGCGGGCCGACTATGGGTACGCAGTATTTT. Amino acid sequence: CSASRGGPTMGTQYF. The V gene is TRBV20-1, the J gene TRBJ2-3; perhaps D is TRBD1 or TRBD2 (5 bases each). The CDR3 length is 15 residues. From germline, CDR1 is DFQATT and CDR2 SNEGSKA (reference sequence). Trimming removed 3 bases from V and 8 bases from J, with 21 bases in between.

The genes are TRBV19 and TRBJ2-1, with D possibly being TRBD1 or TRBD2 (5 bases each). From germline, CDR1 is LNHDA and CDR2 SQIVND (reference sequence). V lost 3 bases and J lost 4, with 13 bases in between. CDR3 length: 15 residues. CDR3 in amino acids: CASSMQGVGYNEQFF. The CDR3 DNA reads TGTGCCAGTAGTATGCAGGGAGTGGGGTACAATGAGCAGTTCTTC.

This clone was detected a few times. This chain uses TRBV12-5 with TRBJ2-2; no clear D. This CDR3 has 15 amino acids. The germline V gene has CDR1 LGHNT and CDR2 FRNRAP. V shed 5 bases and J shed 0 bases, with 10 bases lying between them. CDR3: CASGLQISNTGELFF. In DNA, the CDR3 is TGTGCTAGTGGTCTGCAGATTTCGAACACCGGGGAGCTGTTTTTT.

V and J are TRBV18 and TRBJ1-1; D unresolved. Germline CDR1 reads KGHSH; CDR2 reads LQKENI. CDR3 length: 15 residues. The ends were cut back, 1 base at V and 1 base at J, with 10 bases in the middle. The CDR3 nucleotides are TGTGCCAGCTCACCACAAGGTAACTCGAACACTGAAGCTTTCTTT. It specifies CASSPQGNSNTEAFF.